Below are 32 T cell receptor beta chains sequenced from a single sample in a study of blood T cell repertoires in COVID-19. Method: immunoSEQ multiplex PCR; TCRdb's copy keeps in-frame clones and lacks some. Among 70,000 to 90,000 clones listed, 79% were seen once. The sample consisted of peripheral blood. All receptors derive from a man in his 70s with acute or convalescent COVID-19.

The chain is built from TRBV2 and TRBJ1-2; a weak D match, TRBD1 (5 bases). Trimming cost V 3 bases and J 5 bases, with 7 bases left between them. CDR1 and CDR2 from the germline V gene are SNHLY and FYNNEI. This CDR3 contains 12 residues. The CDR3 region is CASSDQGYGYTF. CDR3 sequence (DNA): TGTGCCAGCAGTGACCAGGGTTATGGCTACACCTTC.

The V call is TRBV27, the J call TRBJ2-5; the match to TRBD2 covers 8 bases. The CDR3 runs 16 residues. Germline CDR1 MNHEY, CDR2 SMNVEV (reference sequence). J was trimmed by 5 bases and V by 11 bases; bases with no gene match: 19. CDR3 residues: CASGGVTGTRRETQYF. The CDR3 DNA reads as TGTGCCTCCGGAGGGGTAACAGGGACTAGGAGGGAGACCCAGTACTTC.

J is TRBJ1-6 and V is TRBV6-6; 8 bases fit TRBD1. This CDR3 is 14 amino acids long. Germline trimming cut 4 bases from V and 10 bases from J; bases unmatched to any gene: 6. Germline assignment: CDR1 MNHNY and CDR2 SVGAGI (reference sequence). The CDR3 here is CASSSDREQSPLHF. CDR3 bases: TGTGCCAGCAGTTCGGACAGGGAGCAATCACCCCTCCACTTT.

The DNA for the CDR3 is TGTGCCAGCGCCCGGAACACCGGGACAGGGGTCCACGAGCAGTACTTC. Amino acids: CASARNTGTGVHEQYF. The rearrangement uses TRBV27 and TRBJ2-7, with 10 bases aligning to TRBD1. Germline V gene data show CDR1 as MNHEY and CDR2 as SMNVEV (reference sequence). The CDR3 length is 16 residues. V gave up 8 bases and J gave up 5 bases; unmatched junction bases: 15.

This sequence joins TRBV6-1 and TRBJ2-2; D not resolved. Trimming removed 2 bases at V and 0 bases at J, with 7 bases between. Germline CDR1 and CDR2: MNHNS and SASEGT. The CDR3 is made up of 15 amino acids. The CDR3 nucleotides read TGTGCCAGCAGTGAAAACTTATCGAACACCGGGGAGCTGTTTTTT. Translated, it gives CASSENLSNTGELFF.

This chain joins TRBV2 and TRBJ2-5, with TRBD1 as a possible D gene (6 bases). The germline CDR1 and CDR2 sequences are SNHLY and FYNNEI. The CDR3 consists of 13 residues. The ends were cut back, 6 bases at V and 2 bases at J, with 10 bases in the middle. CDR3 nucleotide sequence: TGTGCCAGCAGCCCCGACAGGCAAGAGACCCAGTACTTC. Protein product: CASSPDRQETQYF.

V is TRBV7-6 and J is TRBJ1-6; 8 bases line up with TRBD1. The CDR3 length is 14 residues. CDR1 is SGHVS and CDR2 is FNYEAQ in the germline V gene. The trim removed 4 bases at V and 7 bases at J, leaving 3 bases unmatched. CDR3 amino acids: CASSSGQANSPLHF. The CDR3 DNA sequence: TGTGCCAGCAGCTCGGGACAGGCAAATTCACCCCTCCACTTT.

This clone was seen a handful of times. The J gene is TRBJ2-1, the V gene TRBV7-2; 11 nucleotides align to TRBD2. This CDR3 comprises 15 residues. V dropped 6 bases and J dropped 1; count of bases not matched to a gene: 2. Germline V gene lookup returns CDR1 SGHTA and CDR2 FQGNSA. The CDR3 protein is CASRRTSGSYNEQFF. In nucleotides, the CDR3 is TGTGCCAGCAGACGGACTAGCGGGTCCTACAATGAGCAGTTCTTC.

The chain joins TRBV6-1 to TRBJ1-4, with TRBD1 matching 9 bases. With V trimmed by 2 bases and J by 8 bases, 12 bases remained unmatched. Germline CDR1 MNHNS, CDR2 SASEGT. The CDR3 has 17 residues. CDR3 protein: CASSERPTQGASEKLFF. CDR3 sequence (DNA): TGTGCCAGCAGTGAACGGCCCACACAGGGGGCTAGCGAAAAACTGTTTTTT.

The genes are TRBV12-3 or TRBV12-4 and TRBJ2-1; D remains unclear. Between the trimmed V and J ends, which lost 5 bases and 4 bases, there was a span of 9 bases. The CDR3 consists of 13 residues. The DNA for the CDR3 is TGTGCCAGCAGTCCCTCGGAGTACAATGAGCAGTTCTTC. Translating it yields CASSPSEYNEQFF.

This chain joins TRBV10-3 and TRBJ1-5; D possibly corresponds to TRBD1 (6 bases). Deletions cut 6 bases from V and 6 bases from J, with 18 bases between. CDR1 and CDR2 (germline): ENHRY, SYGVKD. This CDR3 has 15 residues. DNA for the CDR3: TGTGCCATCAGCGGAGTAGGGGGGGCGGGTCAGCCCCAGCATTTT. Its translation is CAISGVGGAGQPQHF.

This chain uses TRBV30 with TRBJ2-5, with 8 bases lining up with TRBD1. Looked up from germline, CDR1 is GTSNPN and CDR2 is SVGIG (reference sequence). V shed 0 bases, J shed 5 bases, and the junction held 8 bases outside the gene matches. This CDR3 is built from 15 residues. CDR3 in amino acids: CAWSVGAGGYETQYF. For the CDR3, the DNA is TGTGCCTGGAGTGTTGGGGCAGGGGGCTATGAGACCCAGTACTTC. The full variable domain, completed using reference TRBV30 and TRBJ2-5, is SQTIHQWPATLVQPVGSPLSLECTVEGTSNPNLYWYRQAAGRGLQLLFYSVGIGQISSEVPQNLSASRPQDRQFILSSKKLLLSDSGFYLCAWSVGAGGYETQYFGPGTRLLVL.

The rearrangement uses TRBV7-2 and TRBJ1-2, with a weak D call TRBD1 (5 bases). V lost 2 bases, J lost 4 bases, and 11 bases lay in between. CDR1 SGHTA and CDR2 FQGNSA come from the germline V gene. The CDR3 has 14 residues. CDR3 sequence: CASSLTRGGYGYTF. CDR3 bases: TGTGCCAGCAGCTTAACTCGCGGGGGCTATGGCTACACCTTC.

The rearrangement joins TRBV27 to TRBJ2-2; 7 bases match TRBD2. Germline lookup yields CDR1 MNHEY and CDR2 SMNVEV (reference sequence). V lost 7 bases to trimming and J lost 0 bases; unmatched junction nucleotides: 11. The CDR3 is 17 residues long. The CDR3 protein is CASTTQGLAANTGELFF. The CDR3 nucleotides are TGTGCCAGCACCACCCAAGGGCTAGCGGCGAACACCGGGGAGCTGTTTTTT.

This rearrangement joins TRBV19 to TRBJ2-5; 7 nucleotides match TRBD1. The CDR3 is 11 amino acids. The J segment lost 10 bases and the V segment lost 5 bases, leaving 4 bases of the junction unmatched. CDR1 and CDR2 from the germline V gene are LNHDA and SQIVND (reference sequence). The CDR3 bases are TGTGCCAGTAGTGACCGGGACAGCCAGTACTTC. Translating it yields CASSDRDSQYF.

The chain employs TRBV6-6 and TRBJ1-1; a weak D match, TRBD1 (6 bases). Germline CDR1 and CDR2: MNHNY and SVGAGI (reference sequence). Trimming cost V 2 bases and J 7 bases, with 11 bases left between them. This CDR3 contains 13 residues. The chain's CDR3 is CASSYDRFNEAFF. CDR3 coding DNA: TGTGCCAGCAGTTACGACAGGTTCAATGAAGCTTTCTTT.

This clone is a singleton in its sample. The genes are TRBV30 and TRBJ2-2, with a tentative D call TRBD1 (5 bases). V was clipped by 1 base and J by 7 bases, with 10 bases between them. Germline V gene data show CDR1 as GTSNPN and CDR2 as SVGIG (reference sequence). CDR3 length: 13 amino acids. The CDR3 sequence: CAWSEGTGGELFF. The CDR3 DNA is TGTGCCTGGAGTGAAGGAACAGGCGGGGAGCTGTTTTTT.

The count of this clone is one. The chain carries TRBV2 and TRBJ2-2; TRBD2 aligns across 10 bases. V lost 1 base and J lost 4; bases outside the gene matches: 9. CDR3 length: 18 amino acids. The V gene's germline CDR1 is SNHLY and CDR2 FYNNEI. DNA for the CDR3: TGTGCCAGCAGTGAAGGCCCTCGAGCGGGGGGGCGCACCGGGGAGCTGTTTTTT. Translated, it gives CASSEGPRAGGRTGELFF.

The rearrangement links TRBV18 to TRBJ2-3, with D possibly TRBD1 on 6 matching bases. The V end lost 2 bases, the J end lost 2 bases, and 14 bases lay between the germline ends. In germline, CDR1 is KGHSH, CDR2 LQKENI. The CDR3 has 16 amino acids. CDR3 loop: CASSPVGDRTTDTQYF. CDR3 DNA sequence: TGTGCCAGCTCACCAGTTGGAGACAGGACCACAGATACGCAGTATTTT.

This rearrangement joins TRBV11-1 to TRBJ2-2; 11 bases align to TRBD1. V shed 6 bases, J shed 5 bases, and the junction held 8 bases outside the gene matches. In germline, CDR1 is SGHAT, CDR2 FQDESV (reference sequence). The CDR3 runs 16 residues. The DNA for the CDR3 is TGTGCCAGCAGTTTCGGACAGGGGGCATGGACCGGGGAGCTGTTTTTT. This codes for CASSFGQGAWTGELFF.

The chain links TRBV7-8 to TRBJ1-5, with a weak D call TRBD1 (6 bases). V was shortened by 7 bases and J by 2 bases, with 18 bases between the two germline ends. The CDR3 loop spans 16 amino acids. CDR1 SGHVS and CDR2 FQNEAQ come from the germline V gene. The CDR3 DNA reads TGTGCCAGCACCCCCCTTCGAGGGGGGGGCAATCAGCCCCAGCATTTT. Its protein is CASTPLRGGGNQPQHF.

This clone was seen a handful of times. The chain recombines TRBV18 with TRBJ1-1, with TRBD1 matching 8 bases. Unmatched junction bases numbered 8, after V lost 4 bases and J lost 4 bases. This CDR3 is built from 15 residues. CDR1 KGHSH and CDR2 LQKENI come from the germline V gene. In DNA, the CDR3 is TGTGCCAGCTCACAAGCCAGGGGGCCTGGCACTGAAGCTTTCTTT. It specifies CASSQARGPGTEAFF.

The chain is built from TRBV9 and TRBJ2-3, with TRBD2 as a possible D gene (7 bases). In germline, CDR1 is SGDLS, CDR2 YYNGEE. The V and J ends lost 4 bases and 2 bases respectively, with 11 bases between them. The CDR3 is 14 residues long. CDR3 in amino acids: CASSTRGATDTQYF. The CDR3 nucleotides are TGTGCCAGCAGCACCCGGGGGGCCACAGATACGCAGTATTTT.

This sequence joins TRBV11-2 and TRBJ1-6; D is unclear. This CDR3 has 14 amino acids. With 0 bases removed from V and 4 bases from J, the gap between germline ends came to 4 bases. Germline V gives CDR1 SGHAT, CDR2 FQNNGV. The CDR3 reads CASSLEAYNSPLHF. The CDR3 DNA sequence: TGTGCCAGCAGCTTAGAAGCGTATAATTCACCCCTCCACTTT.

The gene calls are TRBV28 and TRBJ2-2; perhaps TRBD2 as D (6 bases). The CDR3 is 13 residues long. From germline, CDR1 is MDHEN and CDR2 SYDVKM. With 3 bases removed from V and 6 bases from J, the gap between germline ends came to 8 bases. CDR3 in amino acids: CASSFGGAGELFF. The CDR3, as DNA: TGTGCCAGCAGTTTCGGAGGGGCCGGGGAGCTGTTTTTT.

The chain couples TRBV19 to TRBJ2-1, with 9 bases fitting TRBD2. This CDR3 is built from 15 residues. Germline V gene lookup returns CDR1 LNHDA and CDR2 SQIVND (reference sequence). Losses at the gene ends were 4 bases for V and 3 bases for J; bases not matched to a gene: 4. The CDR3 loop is CASSSSGGNYNEQFF. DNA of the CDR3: TGTGCCAGTAGTAGTAGCGGGGGAAACTACAATGAGCAGTTCTTC.

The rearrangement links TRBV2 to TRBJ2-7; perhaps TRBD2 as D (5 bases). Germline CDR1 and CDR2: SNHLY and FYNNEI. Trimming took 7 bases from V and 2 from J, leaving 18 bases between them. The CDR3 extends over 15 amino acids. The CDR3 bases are TGTGCCAGCAACCAATTCCCCGGAGGCGCCTACGAGCAGTACTTC. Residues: CASNQFPGGAYEQYF.

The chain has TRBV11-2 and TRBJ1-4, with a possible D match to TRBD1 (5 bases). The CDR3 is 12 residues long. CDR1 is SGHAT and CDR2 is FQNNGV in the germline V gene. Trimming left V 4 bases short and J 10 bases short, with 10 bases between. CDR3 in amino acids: CASSSQGLKLFF. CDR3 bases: TGTGCCAGCAGCTCTCAGGGATTAAAACTGTTTTTT.

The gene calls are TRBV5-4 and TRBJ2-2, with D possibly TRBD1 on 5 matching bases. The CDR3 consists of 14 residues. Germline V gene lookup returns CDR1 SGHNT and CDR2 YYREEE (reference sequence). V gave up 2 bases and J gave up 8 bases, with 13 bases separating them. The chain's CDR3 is CASSLRRVGGELFF. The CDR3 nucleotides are TGTGCCAGCAGCTTACGCAGGGTTGGGGGGGAGCTGTTTTTT.

CDR3 loop: CASNRDSSNEQFF. The CDR3 nucleotides read TGTGCCAGCAACCGGGACTCATCCAATGAGCAGTTCTTC. The rearrangement uses TRBV28 and TRBJ2-1; possibly TRBD2 for D (6 bases). The CDR3 covers 13 residues. Between the trimmed V and J ends, which lost 7 bases and 6 bases, there was a span of 13 bases. Germline CDR1 is MDHEN and CDR2 is SYDVKM. The full variable domain, with the rest looked up from reference TRBV28 and TRBJ2-1, is DVKVTQSSRYLVKRTGEKVFLECVQDMDHENMFWYRQDPGLGLRLIYFSYDVKMKEKGDIPEGYSVSREKKERFSLILESASTNQTSMYLCASNRDSSNEQFFGPGTRLTVL.

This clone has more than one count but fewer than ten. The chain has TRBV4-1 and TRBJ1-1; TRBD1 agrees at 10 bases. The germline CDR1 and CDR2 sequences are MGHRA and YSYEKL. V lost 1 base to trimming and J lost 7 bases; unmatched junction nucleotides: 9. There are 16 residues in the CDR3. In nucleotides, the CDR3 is TGCGCCAGCAGCCAAGCTCCGAGGACAGGGGGGATTGAAGCTTTCTTT. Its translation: CASSQAPRTGGIEAFF.

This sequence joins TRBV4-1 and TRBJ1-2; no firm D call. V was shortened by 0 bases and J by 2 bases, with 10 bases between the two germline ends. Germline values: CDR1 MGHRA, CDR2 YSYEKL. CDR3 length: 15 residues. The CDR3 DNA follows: TGCGCCAGCAGCCAAGAATCGGCGGTGAACTATGGCTACACCTTC. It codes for CASSQESAVNYGYTF.